Listed below are T cell receptor beta chains from one sample, sequenced in a study of T cells after yellow fever vaccination. A single record per CDR3 protein comes from TCRdb applying MiXCR to the 5' RACE reads. Of roughly 62,000 distinct CDR3 sequences in the sample, about 6.6% were seen once. The sample here was CD8+ T cells sorted from PBMCs, taken on the day of the first yellow fever vaccination. The receptors were gathered from a man younger than 30 who received the YFV17D yellow fever vaccine. Both conserved end residues are part of each CDR3. D genes are given only for firm matches. Size values are once, few and many counts, or a class for expanded clones, and some rows have none.

D | J | size | V | DNA | CDR3
- | TRBJ2-1 | few | TRBV4-1 | TGCGCCAGCAGCCAACCAGAAATCTACAATGAGCAGTTCTTC | CASSQPEIYNEQFF
- | TRBJ1-1 | many | TRBV20-1 | TGCAGTGCGAGCCTCCCGGCAGGGAGAGAGGCAGCTTTCTTT | CSASLPAGREAAFF
TRBD2 | TRBJ2-1 | many | TRBV10-2 | TGCGCCAGCAGGATAGCGGGACTACAAAACAATGAGCAGTTCTTC | CASRIAGLQNNEQFF
- | TRBJ1-1 | few | TRBV20-1 | TGCAGTGCTGCCTCAGGGGAGTATTTCTTT | CSAASGEYFF
TRBD1 | TRBJ2-1 | - | TRBV27 | TGTGCCAGCAGTCCCCGACAGGGGCGGGAGCAGTTCTTC | CASSPRQGREQFF
- | TRBJ2-5 | few | TRBV4-1 | TGCGCCAGCAGCCAAGTGTATCTCTCCAACCAAGAGACCCAGTACTTC | CASSQVYLSNQETQYF
- | TRBJ1-2 | few | TRBV18 | TGTGCCAGCTCACCAGGGCCGGGGGCCCGCTATGGCTACACCTTC | CASSPGPGARYGYTF
TRBD2 | TRBJ2-1 | many | TRBV27 | TGTGCCAGCAGTTTAAGCGGGGGTACTTACAATGAGCAGTTCTTC | CASSLSGGTYNEQFF
TRBD2 | TRBJ2-5 | few | TRBV20-1 | TGCAGTGCTAGAGATCGGGAGACTAGCCTAGGGACCCAGTACTTC | CSARDRETSLGTQYF
- | TRBJ2-5 | many | TRBV7-9 | TGTGCCAGCAGCCCTAAGGCGGGACAGAGCAAAGAGACCCAGTACTTC | CASSPKAGQSKETQYF
- | TRBJ2-5 | - | TRBV29-1 | TGCAGCGTTGAAGATGGGCAAGGCCCAGTATTGCGGGAGACCCAGTACTTC | CSVEDGQGPVLRETQYF
- | TRBJ2-4 | few | TRBV29-1 | TGCAGCGTTGCTAGCCCTTTGAGTAAAAACATTCAGTACTTC | CSVASPLSKNIQYF
TRBD1 | TRBJ2-3 | few | TRBV11-3 | TGTGCCAGCAGTAGCCGGGACAGGGGATCGGATACGCAGTATTTT | CASSSRDRGSDTQYF
- | TRBJ1-4 | - | TRBV7-9 | TGTGCCAGCAGCAAGCGGAGGGAGGATGAAAAACTGTTTTTT | CASSKRREDEKLFF
TRBD1 | TRBJ2-3 | - | TRBV7-6 | TGTGCCAGCCAGGGGGTGGGGGATACGCAGTATTTT | CASQGVGDTQYF
TRBD1 | TRBJ2-3 | many | TRBV12-3/TRBV12-4 | TGTGCCATCCGGGACAGGGTAACAGATACGCAGTATTTT | CAIRDRVTDTQYF
TRBD2 | TRBJ2-3 | - | TRBV4-2 | TGTGCCAGCAGCCAACTCCTAGCGGGGGGGACAGATACGCAGTATTTT | CASSQLLAGGTDTQYF
- | TRBJ2-3 | many | TRBV7-9 | TGTGCCAGCAGCCGACCTATTAGCACAGATACGCAGTATTTT | CASSRPISTDTQYF
- | TRBJ1-2 | many | TRBV5-5 | TGTGCCAGCAGCTCCCGACCGTTCTTGGAGGGCACCTTC | CASSSRPFLEGTF
- | TRBJ1-2 | few | TRBV20-1 | TGCAGTGCTAGAGATACGGGGGGCAGGATGAACTATGGCTACACCTTC | CSARDTGGRMNYGYTF
TRBD1 | TRBJ1-2 | few | TRBV4-1 | TGCGCCAGCAGCCAGGGGACAGGGGAGAGAAACTATGGCTACACCTTC | CASSQGTGERNYGYTF
TRBD1 | TRBJ2-5 | many | TRBV5-6 | TGTGCCAGCAGCTTGCCCAGGACAGGGAAAGAGACCCAGTACTTC | CASSLPRTGKETQYF
- | TRBJ1-4 | - | TRBV7-6 | TGTGCCAGCAGCTTGAATCCCGCCGGTGAAAAACTGTTTTTT | CASSLNPAGEKLFF
- | TRBJ1-5 | many | TRBV12-3/TRBV12-4 | TGTGCCAGCAGTAAGCAGGAAACCTTCTCCGCCCTAAATCAGCCCCAGCATTTT | CASSKQETFSALNQPQHF
TRBD1 | TRBJ2-3 | few | TRBV5-6 | TGTGCCAGCAGCTGGGATCGAACAGGGGGGACAGATACGCAGTATTTT | CASSWDRTGGTDTQYF
TRBD1 | TRBJ2-5 | many | TRBV27 | TGTGCCAGCAGTTCCTCCTTCCACAGGGGGCTAGGGGAGACCCAGTACTTC | CASSSSFHRGLGETQYF
- | TRBJ2-2 | many | TRBV5-4 | TGTGCCAGCAGCAGTCCCGGGACACGCGGAGCCGGGGAGCTGTTTTTT | CASSSPGTRGAGELFF
TRBD2 | TRBJ2-3 | - | TRBV7-6 | TGTGCAAGCAGCTTCGGGACTAGCGGGGGGGCCAGTGATACGCAGTATTTT | CASSFGTSGGASDTQYF
TRBD2 | TRBJ2-2 | many | TRBV4-2 | TGTGCCAGCAGCCTATCTAGCGGGGGGGATATGAACACCGGGGAGCTGTTTTTT | CASSLSSGGDMNTGELFF
- | TRBJ2-1 | few | TRBV6-5 | TGTGCCAGCAGTCGACCGGGCCTCTCCTACAATGAGCAGTTCTTC | CASSRPGLSYNEQFF